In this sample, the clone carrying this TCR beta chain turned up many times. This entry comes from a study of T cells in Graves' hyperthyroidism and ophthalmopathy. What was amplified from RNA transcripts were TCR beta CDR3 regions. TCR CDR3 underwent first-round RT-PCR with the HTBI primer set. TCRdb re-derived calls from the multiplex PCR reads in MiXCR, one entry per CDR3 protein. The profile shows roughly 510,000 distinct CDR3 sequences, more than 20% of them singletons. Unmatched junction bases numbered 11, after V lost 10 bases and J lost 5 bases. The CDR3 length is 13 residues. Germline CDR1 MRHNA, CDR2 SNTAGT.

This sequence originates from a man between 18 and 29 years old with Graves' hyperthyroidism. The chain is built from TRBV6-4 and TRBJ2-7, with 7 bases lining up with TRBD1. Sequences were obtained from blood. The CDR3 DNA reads TGTGCCACCAAACGGGACAGTCTCAACGAGCAGTACTTC. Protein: CATKRDSLNEQYF.